This TCR beta chain was captured in a study of T cells expressing NK-cell markers. From the 5' RACE reads, TCRdb lists one entry per CDR3 protein and no DNA. This table lists roughly 450,000 distinct CDR3 sequences. The CDR3 sequence is 16 residues long. Sequencing was done on a sample of blood T cells: a sorted CD56 or NKG2C T cell subset, CD4+ or CD8+ T cells, or bulk PBMC T cells (not recorded which). This receptor was taken from a woman between 50 and 59 years old in good health. The V call is TRBV12-3 or TRBV12-4, the J call TRBJ2-2; the TCRdb call, TRBD2, lacks DNA for checking. CDR3 sequence: CASSFTAGGPGRELFF.